These 17 T cell receptor beta chains came from one sample sequenced in a study of PD-1 blockade in classical Hodgkin lymphoma. The patients all showed relapse after autologous stem cell transplantation, while their brentuximab vedotin exposure varied. Produced via immunoSEQ multiplex PCR; TCRdb's table is partial and in-frame only. This table has about 25,000 clones, approximately 90% appearing once. This specimen consisted of peripheral blood mononuclear cells (PBMCs), obtained at baseline. The origin of the receptors is a human donor with classical Hodgkin lymphoma.

The chain couples TRBV5-1 to TRBJ2-2; a weak D match, TRBD1 (6 bases). CDR3 length equals 13 residues. The germline CDR1 and CDR2 sequences are SGHRS and YFSETQ. V was clipped by 4 bases and J by 7 bases, with 11 bases between them. In nucleotides, the CDR3 is TGCGCCAGCAGCCTCCAGGGGATCGGGGAGCTGTTTTTT. This gives the protein CASSLQGIGELFF.

The V and J genes are TRBV7-9 and TRBJ1-6; tentatively, D is TRBD1 (6 bases). The germline V gene encodes CDR1 SEHNR and CDR2 FQNEAQ (reference sequence). Trimming pared 6 bases from V and 7 bases from J, leaving 16 bases between. The CDR3 has 15 amino acids. DNA for the CDR3: TGTGCCAGCAGGTTCACAGGGATTTCCAATTCACCCCTCCACTTT. Its protein is CASRFTGISNSPLHF. Based on the CDR3 plus reference TRBV7-9 and TRBJ1-6, the full variable domain is DTGVSQNPRHKITKRGQNVTFRCDPISEHNRLYWYRQTLGQGPEFLTYFQNEAQLEKSRLLSDRFSAERPKGSFSTLEIQRTEQGDSAMYLCASRFTGISNSPLHFGNGTRLTVT.

This chain links TRBV4-1 with TRBJ1-1; D remains ambiguous. Per germline, CDR1 MGHRA and CDR2 YSYEKL. The CDR3 consists of 16 residues. The V end lost 1 base, the J end lost 3 bases, and 15 bases lay between the germline ends. The CDR3 is CASSQANMGFYTEAFF. In nucleotides, the CDR3 is TGCGCCAGCAGCCAAGCGAACATGGGGTTCTACACTGAAGCTTTCTTT.

This clone has only a few counts. The V gene is TRBV19, the J gene TRBJ1-1; TRBD1 matches 7 bases. V trimming: 3 bases; J trimming: 3 bases; junction bases outside the gene matches: 7. The CDR3 is 15 residues long. Germline-derived CDR1 and CDR2 are LNHDA and SQIVND (reference sequence). CDR3 loop: CASSIIPRGDTEAFF. In DNA form, the CDR3 reads TGTGCCAGTAGTATTATCCCCAGGGGGGACACTGAAGCTTTCTTT.

This chain joins TRBV7-6 and TRBJ1-3; D is undetermined. Between the trimmed V and J ends, which lost 4 bases and 0 bases, there was a span of 10 bases. Germline CDR1 reads SGHVS; CDR2 reads FNYEAQ. The CDR3 totals 15 residues. The CDR3 nucleotides are TGTGCCAGCAGCTCCCCGGACCACTCTGGAAACACCATATATTTT. It codes for CASSSPDHSGNTIYF.

The chain links TRBV5-1 to TRBJ2-1; TRBD2 matches at 8 bases. In germline, CDR1 is SGHRS, CDR2 YFSETQ. The CDR3 covers 15 residues. Trimming took 5 bases from V and 0 from J; bases not matched to a gene: 4. The CDR3 protein is CASRAGGSSYNEQFF. Written as DNA, the CDR3 is TGCGCCAGCAGGGCGGGGGGCAGCTCCTACAATGAGCAGTTCTTC.

V is TRBV12-5 and J is TRBJ2-5, with D perhaps matching TRBD2 (5 bases). This CDR3 contains 16 residues. Deletions cut 2 bases from V and 2 bases from J, with 15 bases between. Per germline, CDR1 LGHNT and CDR2 FRNRAP. CDR3 amino acids: CASGLTPPGIQETQYF. CDR3 bases: TGTGCTAGTGGTTTGACGCCCCCCGGGATTCAAGAGACCCAGTACTTC.

The CDR3 sequence: CAWSRTSTAYEQYF. CDR3 in DNA: TGTGCCTGGTCTCGGACTAGCACAGCCTACGAGCAGTACTTC. The gene calls are TRBV30 and TRBJ2-7, with 8 nucleotides matching TRBD2. The CDR3 extends over 14 amino acids. V shed 5 bases and J 2 bases; nucleotides not matched to a gene: 8. The V gene's germline CDR1 is GTSNPN and CDR2 SVGIG (reference sequence).

The chain recombines TRBV7-9 with TRBJ2-5; 7 bases agree with TRBD1. The DNA matches TRBJ2-7 better at its end, which makes the J call doubtful. The CDR3 length is 15 residues. Germline values: CDR1 SEHNR, CDR2 FQNEAQ (reference sequence). The CDR3 bases are TGTGCCAGCAGCCAACTAGGGGGCGCGTCTTACGAGCAGTACTTC. Translated, it gives CASSQLGGASYEQYF.

The CDR3 region has the DNA TGTGCCAGCAGCTTAAGTGGGACAGGGGGTACAGGGGCCAACGTCCTGACTTTC. This sequence encodes CASSLSGTGGTGANVLTF. This chain uses TRBV7-3 with TRBJ2-6; 11 bases match TRBD1. CDR1 is SGHTA and CDR2 is FQGTGA in the germline V gene. This CDR3 comprises 18 residues. The trim removed 1 base at V and 4 bases at J, leaving 6 bases unmatched.

The V call is TRBV20-1, the J call TRBJ2-1; D is unclear. In germline, CDR1 is DFQATT, CDR2 SNEGSKA (reference sequence). CDR3 length equals 10 residues. Trimming stripped 4 bases from V and 5 bases from J, with 3 bases between. The CDR3 region has the DNA TGCAGTGCTAAGAACAATGAGCAGTTCTTC. Translated, it gives CSAKNNEQFF.

This chain joins TRBV5-1 and TRBJ1-1; maybe TRBD1 (6 bases). Trimming cost V 6 bases and J 4 bases, with 19 bases left between them. The CDR3 is made up of 15 amino acids. In germline, CDR1 is SGHRS, CDR2 YFSETQ. The CDR3 sequence: CASTESTGSGTEAFF. The CDR3 DNA reads as TGCGCCAGCACCGAAAGCACAGGGTCGGGCACTGAAGCTTTCTTT.

This clone qualifies as medium-sized. The CDR3 region is CASSYSTGELFF. The CDR3 DNA sequence: TGTGCCAGCAGTTATAGCACCGGGGAGCTGTTTTTT. This chain joins TRBV27 and TRBJ2-2, with D uncertain. Germline-derived CDR1 and CDR2 are MNHEY and SMNVEV (reference sequence). This CDR3 has 12 residues. V shed 4 bases and J shed 4 bases, with 4 bases lying between them.

The chain joins TRBV12-5 to TRBJ2-2; TRBD1 agrees at 9 bases. Trimming took 5 bases from V and 7 from J; bases not matched to a gene: 8. Germline V lookup: CDR1 LGHNT, CDR2 FRNRAP. The CDR3 totals 15 residues. The CDR3 loop is CASGPRDRVFGELFF. In DNA, the CDR3 is TGTGCTAGTGGTCCCCGGGACAGGGTATTCGGGGAGCTGTTTTTT.

The chain has TRBV30 and TRBJ2-2; a possible D gene is TRBD2 (6 bases). V lost 3 bases and J 6 bases, leaving 8 bases between the germline ends. In germline, CDR1 is GTSNPN, CDR2 SVGIG (reference sequence). The length of the CDR3 is 12 residues. The DNA for the CDR3 is TGTGCCTGGAGACTAGCCGCCGGGGAGCTGTTTTTT. Translating gives CAWRLAAGELFF.

This clone was seen only a few times. The CDR3, as DNA: TGTGCCAGCACCAGACAGGGAGGGAAAACACCCCTCCACTTT. Amino acids: CASTRQGGKTPLHF. The chain uses TRBV5-6 and TRBJ1-6; TRBD1 aligns across 7 bases. The V segment lost 6 bases and the J segment 11 bases; nucleotides outside the gene matches: 11. Germline values: CDR1 SGHDT, CDR2 YYEEEE. CDR3 size: 14 residues.

The rearrangement joins TRBV6-1 to TRBJ2-6; possibly TRBD1 for D (8 bases). CDR1 and CDR2 from the germline V gene are MNHNS and SASEGT. This CDR3 comprises 17 residues. V was trimmed by 4 bases and J by 3 bases, leaving 16 bases between them. This chain's CDR3 is CASSVTTGDYGANVLTF. In DNA form, the CDR3 reads TGTGCCAGCAGTGTCACGACAGGGGACTATGGGGCCAACGTCCTGACTTTC.